A selection of T cell receptor beta chains follows, all from one sample in a study of Tregs in tolerant kidney transplant recipients. Sequencing used immunoSEQ multiplex PCR; TCRdb keeps in-frame clones, though not all of them. Among about 110,000 clones listed, about 90% were seen once. The sample here was CD4+ T cells from blood, taken before the transplant. Receptors originate from a human donor who received a combined kidney and bone marrow transplant. Each CDR3 is given with its conserved first and last residue. A D gene is named only where the DNA matches it firmly. The listing skips clone size in some rows; elsewhere it reads once, few, many or a size class.

J: TRBJ2-2; V: TRBV4-2; D: TRBD1; size: .; CDR3: CASSRTTGQGGNTGELFF; DNA: TGTGCCAGCAGCCGAACGACGGGACAGGGGGGGAACACCGGGGAGCTGTTTTTT
J: TRBJ2-7; V: TRBV6-1; D: .; size: .; CDR3: CASSELTDSTYEQYF; DNA: TGTGCCAGCAGTGAACTGACAGATTCCACCTACGAGCAGTACTTC
J: TRBJ1-6; V: TRBV5-1; D: TRBD1; size: .; CDR3: CASSLVDRENPPLHF; DNA: TGCGCCAGCAGCTTGGTGGACAGGGAGAACCCGCCCCTCCACTTT
J: TRBJ1-1; V: TRBV29-1; D: TRBD1; size: .; CDR3: CSVRQGANTEAFF; DNA: TGCAGCGTTAGACAGGGGGCAAACACTGAAGCTTTCTTT
J: TRBJ2-7; V: TRBV7-2; D: .; size: few; CDR3: CASRRTNYEQYF; DNA: TGTGCCAGCAGGCGGACTAACTACGAGCAGTACTTC
J: TRBJ1-3; V: TRBV29-1; D: .; size: .; CDR3: CSVEGGSSGNTIYF; DNA: TGCAGCGTTGAGGGGGGAAGCTCTGGAAACACCATATATTTT
J: TRBJ2-3; V: TRBV7-9; D: .; size: .; CDR3: CASSSQGTDTQYF; DNA: TGTGCCAGCAGCTCCCAGGGCACAGATACGCAGTATTTT
J: TRBJ2-7; V: TRBV19; D: TRBD2; size: .; CDR3: CASSIEGNQRGYEQYF; DNA: TGTGCCAGTAGTATAGAAGGGAACCAGCGGGGCTACGAGCAGTACTTC
J: TRBJ1-4; V: TRBV7-9; D: TRBD1; size: .; CDR3: CASSPTGPGEKLFF; DNA: TGTGCCAGCAGTCCGACAGGGCCTGGAGAAAAACTGTTTTTT
J: TRBJ1-5; V: TRBV6-1; D: .; size: .; CDR3: CASSERGEPQHF; DNA: TGTGCCAGCAGTGAACGGGGGGAGCCCCAGCATTTT
J: TRBJ2-3; V: TRBV5-1; D: TRBD1; size: .; CDR3: CASSLEGTGVTDTQYF; DNA: TGCGCCAGCAGCTTGGAGGGGACAGGGGTAACAGATACGCAGTATTTT
J: TRBJ2-1; V: TRBV7-6; D: TRBD2; size: .; CDR3: CASSLAGSGGGTEQFF; DNA: TGTGCCAGCAGCCTAGCAGGTAGCGGGGGGGGAACTGAGCAGTTCTTC
J: TRBJ1-5; V: TRBV18; D: TRBD1; size: .; CDR3: CASSPDRGSNQPQHF; DNA: TGTGCCAGCTCACCGGACAGGGGGAGCAATCAGCCCCAGCATTTT
J: TRBJ2-7; V: TRBV28; D: TRBD2; size: .; CDR3: CASSLGTSGSYEQYF; DNA: TGTGCCAGCAGCCTTGGGACTAGCGGCTCCTACGAGCAGTACTTC
J: TRBJ2-5; V: TRBV7-8; D: TRBD2; size: .; CDR3: CASSSGLAVQETQYF; DNA: TGTGCCAGCAGCTCGGGACTAGCGGTCCAAGAGACCCAGTACTTC
J: TRBJ1-4; V: TRBV19; D: TRBD1; size: .; CDR3: CASSGTGKANEKLFF; DNA: TGTGCCAGTAGTGGGACAGGGAAAGCTAATGAAAAACTGTTTTTT
J: TRBJ1-2; V: TRBV7-2; D: TRBD1; size: .; CDR3: CASRGGQGGGYTF; DNA: TGTGCCAGCAGGGGGGGACAGGGAGGTGGCTACACCTTC
J: TRBJ1-2; V: TRBV27; D: TRBD1; size: .; CDR3: CASSLTGTGGGYGYTF; DNA: TGTGCCAGCAGTTTAACCGGGACAGGGGGTGGCTATGGCTACACCTTC
J: TRBJ2-1; V: TRBV4-2; D: TRBD2; size: .; CDR3: CASSQESLAATSSYNEQFF; DNA: TGTGCCAGCAGCCAAGAGAGCCTAGCGGCCACGTCCTCCTACAATGAACAGTTCTTC
J: TRBJ1-2; V: TRBV6-4; D: .; size: .; CDR3: CASRDKGFGGNYGYTF; DNA: TGTGCCAGCAGGGACAAAGGGTTTGGAGGAAACTATGGCTACACCTTC
J: TRBJ1-1; V: TRBV7-6; D: TRBD1; size: .; CDR3: CASSLEVGTGRITEAFF; DNA: TGTGCCAGCAGCTTAGAAGTAGGGACAGGGAGGATCACTGAAGCTTTCTTT
J: TRBJ1-2; V: TRBV28; D: .; size: .; CDR3: CASSSAGAPYGYTF; DNA: TGTGCCAGCAGTTCTGCAGGGGCCCCTTATGGCTACACCTTC
J: TRBJ2-7; V: TRBV5-1; D: .; size: .; CDR3: CASSSTGPEQYF; DNA: TGCGCCAGCAGCTCGACAGGTCCCGAGCAGTACTTC
J: TRBJ1-1; V: TRBV9; D: .; size: .; CDR3: CASSVVLGLTEAFF; DNA: TGTGCCAGCAGCGTAGTATTGGGCCTGACTGAAGCTTTCTTT
J: TRBJ2-3; V: TRBV4-1; D: TRBD2; size: .; CDR3: CASSQDSSGGTDTQYF; DNA: TGCGCCAGCAGCCAAGATTCTAGCGGGGGCACAGATACGCAGTATTTT
J: TRBJ2-1; V: TRBV28; D: TRBD2; size: .; CDR3: CASNWWEGENEQFF; DNA: TGTGCCAGCAACTGGTGGGAGGGTGAGAATGAGCAGTTCTTC
J: TRBJ2-1; V: TRBV7-9; D: .; size: once; CDR3: CASTSELPGQQFF; DNA: TGTGCCAGCACCTCCGAGCTTCCGGGACAACAGTTCTTC
J: TRBJ1-2; V: TRBV29-1; D: .; size: .; CDR3: CSVDPDRRIYGYTF; DNA: TGCAGCGTTGATCCCGACAGAAGGATCTATGGCTACACCTTC
J: TRBJ2-7; V: TRBV5-1; D: TRBD2; size: .; CDR3: CASSSSGDSGGEQYF; DNA: TGCGCCAGCAGCAGTAGCGGGGATTCGGGAGGGGAGCAGTACTTC
J: TRBJ1-5; V: TRBV5-7; D: .; size: .; CDR3: CASSLEGGDHSNQPQHF; DNA: TGTGCCAGCAGCTTGGAGGGCGGGGATCATAGCAATCAGCCCCAGCATTTT
J: TRBJ1-1; V: TRBV30; D: .; size: .; CDR3: CAWRYDTEAFF; DNA: TGTGCCTGGAGGTATGACACTGAAGCTTTCTTT
J: TRBJ1-2; V: TRBV5-1; D: .; size: .; CDR3: CASSSQGLNYGYTF; DNA: TGCGCCAGCAGCTCCCAGGGCCTTAACTATGGCTACACCTTC
J: TRBJ2-1; V: TRBV19; D: .; size: .; CDR3: CASSIGRGSGEQFF; DNA: TGTGCCAGTAGTATTGGACGGGGTTCGGGTGAGCAGTTCTTC
J: TRBJ2-1; V: TRBV7-2; D: .; size: .; CDR3: CASSLVGRGNEQFF; DNA: TGTGCCAGCAGCTTAGTCGGCAGGGGCAATGAGCAGTTCTTC
J: TRBJ2-3; V: TRBV6-1; D: .; size: .; CDR3: CASSEELPRFTDTQYF; DNA: TGTGCCAGCAGTGAAGAGTTGCCGAGGTTCACAGATACGCAGTATTTT
J: TRBJ1-2; V: TRBV5-4; D: .; size: .; CDR3: CASSPGGANYGYTF; DNA: TGTGCCAGCAGCCCCGGGGGGGCGAACTATGGCTACACCTTC
J: TRBJ2-3; V: TRBV4-2; D: .; size: .; CDR3: CASSQERVSDTQYF; DNA: TGTGCCAGCAGCCAAGAGCGAGTTTCAGATACGCAGTATTTT
J: TRBJ1-5; V: TRBV6-1; D: .; size: once; CDR3: CASAGNPGKGQPQHF; DNA: TGTGCCAGCGCGGGGAACCCGGGAAAGGGTCAGCCCCAGCATTTT
J: TRBJ1-4; V: TRBV5-4; D: TRBD1; size: .; CDR3: CASSGQGNEKLFF; DNA: TGTGCCAGCAGCGGACAGGGAAATGAAAAACTGTTTTTT
J: TRBJ1-4; V: TRBV18; D: .; size: .; CDR3: CASSPILSDATNEKLFF; DNA: TGTGCCAGCTCACCAATTTTAAGCGACGCAACTAATGAAAAACTGTTTTTT